This TCR beta chain was profiled in a study of blood T cell repertoires in COVID-19. As originally analysed: How many nucleated cells were present was estimated from reference gene primer amplification. The protocol was immunoSEQ multiplex PCR, while the TCRdb copy is restricted to in-frame clones and leaves out a portion. The V and J calls and the clone size are those of that table, but D and trimming were determined from the DNA. The sample holds some 360,000 clones, 88% seen once. The CDR3 is made up of 11 amino acids. V was pared by 5 bases and J by 5 bases, with 3 bases of the junction left unmatched. Germline V gene lookup returns CDR1 SQVTM and CDR2 ANQGSEA.

The clonotype was recovered from a woman in her 30s who had been exposed to COVID-19. Sequences were obtained from PBMCs or T cells enriched from blood (not recorded which). The rearrangement links TRBV29-1 to TRBJ2-7; 7 nucleotides agree with TRBD1. CDR3 protein: CSVRQGHEQYF. CDR3 in DNA: TGCAGCGTTCGACAGGGCCACGAGCAGTACTTC.